In this sample, the clone carrying this T cell receptor beta chain turned up a few times. As yet, its antigen is unknown. Unrecorded immune exposure was likely among donors, who were nominally healthy when sampled. The source of the sample is a study of cytomegalovirus exposure and HLA in healthy donors. Study-wide results and caveats: Roughly even sequencing depth across donors was the assumption behind the presence/absence analyses.

Amplification used 60 Vbeta primers and 13 Jbeta primers. The assay was immunoSEQ multiplex PCR, and TCRdb's table has in-frame clones only and misses some. The table records over 100,000 clones, approximately 64% of them present only once. Germline V gives CDR1 MGHRA, CDR2 YSYEKL. This CDR3 spans 14 amino acids. This TCR derives from a woman aged 40 to 50 in good health and CMV-seronegative. V gene TRBV4-1 combines with J gene TRBJ2-5; no definite D call. The tail of the sequence fits TRBJ2-7 better, so the J call may be wrong. Sequencing used PBMCs. The CDR3 is CASSQHQVSYEQYF. CDR3 sequence (DNA): TGCGCCAGCAGCCAACACCAGGTTTCCTACGAGCAGTACTTC.